The next 18 T cell receptor beta chains were all read from a single sample in a study of spatial heterogeneity in lung cancer. TCRdb recomputed calls from the 5' RACE reads with MiXCR, one row per CDR3 protein. The sample holds more than 6,500 distinct CDR3 sequences, 5.4% seen once. Time point specified: sample taken at primary tumor resection. No cells were sorted before sequencing. The whole RNA sequenced was extracted from tumor, nontumor lung or frozen PBMC. The material sequenced was PBMCs, taken at surgery. The receptors originated from a male donor with early-stage non-small cell lung cancer.

This clonotype occurred many times. The rearrangement links TRBV12-3 or TRBV12-4 to TRBJ1-2; D call uncertain. The ends were cut back, 4 bases at V and 6 bases at J, with 9 bases in the middle. This CDR3 has 12 residues. Written as DNA, the CDR3 is TGTGCCAGCAGTTACGACTTAGATGGCTACACCTTC. Translated, it gives CASSYDLDGYTF.

This clonotype was detected ten times or more. V usage is TRBV10-1 and J usage is TRBJ2-3; no clear D. This CDR3 is 11 amino acids long. Trimming removed 5 bases at V and 6 bases at J, with 6 bases between. Germline V gene lookup returns CDR1 WNHNN and CDR2 SYGVQD (reference sequence). The CDR3 is CASSLGDTQYF. For the CDR3, the DNA is TGCGCCAGCAGTCTCGGGGATACGCAGTATTTT.

The sample holds many counts of this clonotype. The chain joins TRBV12-3 or TRBV12-4 to TRBJ2-1; D may correspond to TRBD1 or TRBD2 (5 bases each). The CDR3 runs 14 residues. Trimming took off 3 bases at V and 0 bases at J, with 6 bases between the two ends. This CDR3 reads CASSLGVSYNEQFF. Written as DNA, the CDR3 is TGTGCCAGCAGTTTGGGGGTCTCCTACAATGAGCAGTTCTTC.

The sample holds many counts of this clonotype. The chain combines TRBV6-1 with TRBJ2-5; D may correspond to TRBD1 or TRBD2 (6 bases each). Deletions cut 5 bases from V and 5 bases from J, with 18 bases between. The CDR3 is made up of 15 amino acids. The V gene's germline CDR1 is MNHNS and CDR2 SASEGT. In nucleotides, the CDR3 is TGTGCCAGCAGTACAATCAGGGGAGGAGCGGAGACCCAGTACTTC. Translating it yields CASSTIRGGAETQYF.

Many counts were recorded for this clonotype. J is TRBJ2-3 and V is TRBV4-1, with 9 bases fitting TRBD2. V lost 4 bases and J lost 2; bases outside the gene matches: 10. Germline CDR1 and CDR2: MGHRA and YSYEKL. CDR3 size: 17 residues. The CDR3 bases are TGCGCCAGCAGCCCCGAAGGGCTAGCGGGGTACACAGATACGCAGTATTTT. Its translation is CASSPEGLAGYTDTQYF.

This clonotype was counted ten times or more. The chain has TRBV24-1 and TRBJ2-2, with 10 bases aligning to TRBD1. J lost 2 bases, V lost 4 bases, and 6 bases had no gene match. This CDR3 region has 17 residues. Germline V gives CDR1 KGHDR, CDR2 SFDVKD. The CDR3 bases are TGTGCCACCAGTGACTCCGGGACAGGGGCTAACACCGGGGAGCTGTTTTTT. Its translation: CATSDSGTGANTGELFF.

This clonotype was seen many times. The chain carries TRBV25-1 and TRBJ2-3, with a possible D match to TRBD2 (6 bases). Per the germline V gene, CDR1 is MGHDK and CDR2 is SYGVNS. Trimming cost V 0 bases and J 4 bases, with 8 bases left between them. The CDR3 runs to 14 residues. The chain's CDR3 is CASSEYGGADTQYF. The CDR3 coding sequence is TGTGCCAGCAGTGAATACGGAGGGGCAGATACGCAGTATTTT.

This clonotype was counted ten times or more. This sequence joins TRBV29-1 and TRBJ2-5; D gene uncertain. The V end lost 0 bases, the J end lost 2 bases, and 7 bases lay between the germline ends. The CDR3 sequence is 13 residues long. Germline V gene data show CDR1 as SQVTM and CDR2 as ANQGSEA. The CDR3 loop reads CSVEDLAQETQYF. DNA for the CDR3: TGCAGCGTTGAAGACTTGGCACAAGAGACCCAGTACTTC.

At least ten counts were recorded for this clonotype. J is TRBJ1-2 and V is TRBV28; TRBD1 matches 9 bases. Germline V gene data show CDR1 as MDHEN and CDR2 as SYDVKM. Germline trimming cut 6 bases from V and 7 bases from J; bases unmatched to any gene: 6. The CDR3 contains 13 residues. As DNA, the CDR3 is TGTGCCAGCAGACCACAGGGGGCCTTTGGCTACACCTTC. Encoded protein: CASRPQGAFGYTF.

This clonotype has ten or more counts. The chain uses TRBV6-6 and TRBJ2-2, with D uncertain. The CDR3 has 14 amino acids. V was cut by 6 bases and J by 4 bases, with 12 bases left in between. The germline gives CDR1 MNHNY, CDR2 SVGAGI (reference sequence). DNA for the CDR3: TGTGCCAGCAGCCCGGGTCGGGCCACCGGGGAGCTGTTTTTT. It codes for CASSPGRATGELFF.

The sample holds many counts of this clonotype. The chain joins TRBV24-1 to TRBJ2-2, with no clear D. Trimming removed 2 bases from V and 6 bases from J, with 18 bases in between. The CDR3 sequence is 17 residues long. The germline V gene has CDR1 KGHDR and CDR2 SFDVKD. The CDR3 protein is CATSDSPWTEAAGELFF. The CDR3 DNA is TGTGCCACCAGTGATTCCCCCTGGACGGAAGCTGCCGGGGAGCTGTTTTTT.

This clonotype was detected many times. This chain joins TRBV5-4 and TRBJ1-1, with D hard to call. V lost 4 bases, J lost 4 bases, and 14 bases lay in between. Germline assignment: CDR1 SGHNT and CDR2 YYREEE (reference sequence). The CDR3 spans 14 residues. The DNA for the CDR3 is TGTGCCAGCAGCCCCCCAGGTAGGGCCACTGAAGCTTTCTTT. It is translated as CASSPPGRATEAFF.

This clonotype has a count of ten or more. The rearrangement joins TRBV5-1 to TRBJ1-1; D is perhaps TRBD1 (5 bases). CDR1 SGHRS and CDR2 YFSETQ come from the germline V gene. This CDR3 region has 17 residues. V was clipped by 1 base and J by 0 bases, with 16 bases between them. CDR3 region: CASSLMGQGSLNTEAFF. The CDR3 coding sequence is TGCGCCAGCAGCTTGATGGGGCAAGGATCTTTGAACACTGAAGCTTTCTTT.

On this clonotype itself: A much larger clone lies a single base off, so this may be a read error. The chain links TRBV5-4 to TRBJ2-1; 9 bases map to TRBD2. Looked up from germline, CDR1 is SGHNT and CDR2 is YYREEE (reference sequence). The CDR3 consists of 15 residues. The CDR3 sequence is CASSPTSGEYNVQFF. CDR3 coding DNA: TGTGCCAGCAGCCCGACTAGCGGAGAATACAATGTGCAGTTCTTC.

This clonotype was counted at least ten times. This rearrangement joins TRBV12-3 or TRBV12-4 to TRBJ2-1; tentatively, D is TRBD1 or TRBD2 (5 bases each). Trimming shortened V by 6 bases and J by 9 bases, and 24 bases separated the two germline ends. The CDR3 is made up of 16 amino acids. CDR3 residues: CASSPRGRGAFGEQFF. The CDR3, as DNA: TGTGCCAGCAGCCCCCGGGGTAGGGGCGCATTTGGTGAGCAGTTCTTC.

This clonotype was detected only a few times. The chain carries TRBV5-1 and TRBJ2-1, with TRBD1 identical over 9 bases. Germline V lookup: CDR1 SGHRS, CDR2 YFSETQ. The CDR3 sequence is 16 residues long. J lost 7 bases, V lost 4 bases, and 12 bases had no gene match. CDR3 loop: CASSDRTGTGNNEQFF. The DNA for the CDR3 is TGCGCCAGCAGCGACAGGACAGGGACAGGGAATAATGAGCAGTTCTTC. Together with reference TRBV5-1 and TRBJ2-1, the CDR3 gives the full variable domain: KAGVTQTPRYLIKTRGQQVTLSCSPISGHRSVSWYQQTPGQGLQFLFEYFSETQRNKGNFPGRFSGRQFSNSRSEMNVSTLELGDSALYLCASSDRTGTGNNEQFFGPGTRLTVL.

This clonotype was found many times. V is TRBV5-5 and J is TRBJ1-5; D is ambiguous. The CDR3 is made up of 15 amino acids. Trimming removed 1 base at V and 1 base at J, with 9 bases between. The germline gives CDR1 SGHKS, CDR2 YYEKEE (reference sequence). The CDR3 sequence: CASSLSPLSNQPQHF. CDR3 nucleotide sequence: TGTGCCAGCAGCTTGTCTCCCTTAAGCAATCAGCCCCAGCATTTT.

The chain has TRBV2 and TRBJ2-3; D ambiguous. The V end was cut by 3 bases, the J end by 11 bases, with 12 bases between. The CDR3 consists of 12 residues. Germline CDR1 and CDR2: SNHLY and FYNNEI. CDR3 protein: CASSDPTGRQYF. CDR3 bases: TGTGCCAGCAGTGATCCCACGGGCCGGCAGTATTTT.